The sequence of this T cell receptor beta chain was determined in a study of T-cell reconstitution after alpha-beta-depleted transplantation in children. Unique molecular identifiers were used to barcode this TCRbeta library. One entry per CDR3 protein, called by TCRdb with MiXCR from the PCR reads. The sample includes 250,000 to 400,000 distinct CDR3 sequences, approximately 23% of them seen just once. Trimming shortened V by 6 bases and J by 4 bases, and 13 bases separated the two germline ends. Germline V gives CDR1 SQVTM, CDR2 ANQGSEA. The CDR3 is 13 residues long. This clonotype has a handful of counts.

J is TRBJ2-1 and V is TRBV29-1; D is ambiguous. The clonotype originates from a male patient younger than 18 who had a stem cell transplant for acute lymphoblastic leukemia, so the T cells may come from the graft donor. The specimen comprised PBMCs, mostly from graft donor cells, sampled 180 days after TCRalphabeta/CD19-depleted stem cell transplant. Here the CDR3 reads CSVRTLGYNEQFF. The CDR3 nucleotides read TGCAGCGTCCGGACCCTAGGGTACAATGAGCAGTTCTTC.